The rows below give T cell receptor beta chains drawn from one sample of a study of blood T cells in healthy people across ages. MiXCR was run by TCRdb on the 5' RACE reads, yielding one entry per CDR3 protein. Seen here are fewer than 800,000 distinct CDR3 sequences, more than 20% observed once, and the top ten hold under 10%. These data also featured in a second study, about T cells of mothers and their children.

Sequenced material: blood. Source of these receptors: a boy between 10 and 17 years old in good health. The CDR3 runs from the conserved cysteine through the conserved F or W. Fields, in order: J gene, V gene, CDR3 protein.

TRBJ2-4 TRBV12-3/TRBV12-4 CASSLGYSVYF
TRBJ2-7 TRBV6-1 CASSRGSTGGSAEQYF
TRBJ2-1 TRBV20-1 CSVGTAINEQFF
TRBJ2-6 TRBV24-1 CATSDPDSFSGANVLIF
TRBJ2-3 TRBV29-1 CSVEGTGTSGGASTDTQYF
TRBJ2-7 TRBV4-1 CASSQEQGLTYEQYF
TRBJ2-1 TRBV29-1 CSVLNLAGADLNEQFF
TRBJ1-4 TRBV6-5 CASSYSSGHATSVNEKLFF
TRBJ1-1 TRBV12-3/TRBV12-4 CASSTYDRGGDEAFF
TRBJ2-5 TRBV5-5 CASSGGTSGRQETQYF
TRBJ2-1 TRBV20-1 CSARDIYPSGSPYNEQFF
TRBJ2-4 TRBV6-2/TRBV6-3 CASSYSHLAKNIQYF
TRBJ1-2 TRBV29-1 CSVLRANGGYTF
TRBJ2-2 TRBV7-3 CASSPPGGDSNTGELFF
. TRBV7-2 CASSYNRPYEQYF
TRBJ2-1 TRBV14 CASSQSLPLSYNEQFF
TRBJ2-3 TRBV24-1 CATSDPTRAGTQYF
TRBJ2-5 TRBV5-1 CASSLSVEAGAETQYF
. TRBV3-1 CASSPIGTSGSGEQFF
TRBJ2-1 TRBV5-6 CASSEGPGLATIAGYNEQFF
TRBJ2-3 TRBV12-3/TRBV12-4 CAGSPGDTGLTDTQYF
TRBJ1-2 TRBV28 CASRPGQGAGYYGYTF
. TRBV27 CASSFGGPVNEQYF
TRBJ2-5 TRBV21-1 CASSKAGSF
TRBJ2-1 TRBV3-1 CAGSQVAPKLAGFAYNEQFF
TRBJ2-3 TRBV29-1 CSVELEETSTDTQYF
TRBJ1-6 TRBV20-1 CSAPPSGQTNSPLHF
TRBJ2-5 TRBV9 CASSVASRAGTQYF
. TRBV11-2 CASSPYGNEQFF
TRBJ2-3 TRBV5-1 CASSSGTGHPTDTQYF
TRBJ1-4 TRBV27 CASSPRWSNEKLFF
. TRBV5-6 CASSLIQVPYEQYF
TRBJ1-4 TRBV7-6 CASTPLGTGSEKLFF
TRBJ2-3 TRBV20-1 CSARRYRVGSGDWRTDTQYF
TRBJ1-4 TRBV7-6 CASTVRGEKLFF
TRBJ2-3 TRBV25-1 CATTWLRSDTQYF
TRBJ2-1 TRBV6-5 CASSYSNRHRQNEQFF
TRBJ2-5 TRBV29-1 CSVAITSGGEQYF
. TRBV18 CASSPGRTGTYEQYF
TRBJ2-5 TRBV6-2/TRBV6-3 CASSSLLRQYF
TRBJ1-1 TRBV9 CASSGQGEVAEAFF
TRBJ2-7 TRBV7-9 CASSFGQGAWEQYF
TRBJ2-7 TRBV5-1 CASSPRGEYEQYF
TRBJ1-5 TRBV11-2 CASSFGGEQPQHF
TRBJ1-1 TRBV9 CASSGDPGGPNTEAFF
TRBJ1-5 TRBV5-1 CASRPDPNQPQHF
TRBJ2-5 TRBV12-3/TRBV12-4 CASSLKRGIVETQYF
TRBJ2-2 TRBV2 CASSESLAGEGGELFF
TRBJ2-1 TRBV9 CASSSWPGDEQFF
TRBJ1-2 TRBV20-1 CSAPYVEVGYTF
TRBJ2-5 TRBV11-3 CASSLGQGSVETQYF
. TRBV3-1 CASSQAVTSFNEQFF
. TRBV3-1 CASSQVPGATYEQYF